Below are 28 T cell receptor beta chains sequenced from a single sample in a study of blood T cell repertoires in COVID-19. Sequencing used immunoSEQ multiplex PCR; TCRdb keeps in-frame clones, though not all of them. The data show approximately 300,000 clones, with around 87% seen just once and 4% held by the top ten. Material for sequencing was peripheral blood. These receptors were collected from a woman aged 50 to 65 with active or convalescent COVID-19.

The CDR3 loop is CASSQRWGVEKLFF. The DNA for the CDR3 is TGTGCCAGCAGCCAGAGATGGGGGGTTGAAAAACTGTTTTTT. The chain employs TRBV28 and TRBJ1-4; D might be TRBD1 (5 bases). Looked up from germline, CDR1 is MDHEN and CDR2 is SYDVKM. There are 14 residues in the CDR3. V was shortened by 6 bases and J by 7 bases, with 15 bases between the two germline ends.

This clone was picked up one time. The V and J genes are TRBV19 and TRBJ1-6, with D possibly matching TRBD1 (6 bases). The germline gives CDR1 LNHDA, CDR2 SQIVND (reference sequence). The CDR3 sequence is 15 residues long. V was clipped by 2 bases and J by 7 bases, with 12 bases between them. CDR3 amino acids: CASSIIDRKNSPLHF. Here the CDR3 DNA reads TGTGCCAGTAGTATAATAGACAGGAAGAATTCACCCCTCCACTTT.

The CDR3 sequence is CSVVARTYEQYF. The CDR3 DNA sequence: TGCAGCGTTGTGGCCAGGACCTACGAGCAGTACTTC. The chain has TRBV29-1 and TRBJ2-7; no reliable D call. The CDR3 consists of 12 residues. CDR1 SQVTM and CDR2 ANQGSEA come from the germline V gene. Trimming left V 4 bases short and J 2 bases short, with 9 bases between.

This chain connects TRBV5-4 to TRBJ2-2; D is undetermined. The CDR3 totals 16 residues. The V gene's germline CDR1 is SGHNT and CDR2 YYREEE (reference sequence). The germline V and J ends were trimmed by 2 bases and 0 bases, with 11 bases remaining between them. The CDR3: CASSLKTSANTGELFF. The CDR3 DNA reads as TGTGCCAGCAGCTTAAAAACATCCGCGAACACCGGGGAGCTGTTTTTT.

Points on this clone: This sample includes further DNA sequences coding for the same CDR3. The CDR3 loop is CASSPTGNTIYF. The DNA for the CDR3 is TGCGCCAGCAGCCCTACTGGAAACACCATATATTTT. The V gene is TRBV5-1, the J gene TRBJ1-3; D not certain. Trimming took 4 bases from V and 2 from J, leaving 4 bases between them. This CDR3 spans 12 amino acids. Germline loops: CDR1 SGHRS, CDR2 YFSETQ.

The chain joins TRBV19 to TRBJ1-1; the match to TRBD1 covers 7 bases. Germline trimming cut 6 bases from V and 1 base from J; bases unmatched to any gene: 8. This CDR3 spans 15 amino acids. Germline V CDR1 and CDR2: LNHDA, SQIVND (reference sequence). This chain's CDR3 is CASRPGQARNTEAFF. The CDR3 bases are TGTGCCAGTAGGCCAGGACAGGCGCGGAACACTGAAGCTTTCTTT.

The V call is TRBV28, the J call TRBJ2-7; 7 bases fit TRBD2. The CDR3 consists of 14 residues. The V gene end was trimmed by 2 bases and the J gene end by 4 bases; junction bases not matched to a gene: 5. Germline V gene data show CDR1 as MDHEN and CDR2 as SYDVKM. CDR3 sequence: CASSLAGDIYEQYF. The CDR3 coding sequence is TGTGCCAGCAGTTTAGCGGGAGACATTTACGAGCAGTACTTC.

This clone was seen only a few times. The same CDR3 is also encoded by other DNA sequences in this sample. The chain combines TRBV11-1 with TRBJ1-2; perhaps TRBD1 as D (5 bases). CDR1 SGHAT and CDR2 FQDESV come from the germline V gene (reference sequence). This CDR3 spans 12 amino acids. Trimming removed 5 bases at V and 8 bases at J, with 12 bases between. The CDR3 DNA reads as TGTGCCAGCAGCCCCACAGGTGGGGGCTACACCTTC. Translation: CASSPTGGGYTF. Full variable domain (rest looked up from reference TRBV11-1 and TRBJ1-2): EAEVAQSPRYKITEKSQAVAFWCDPISGHATLYWYRQILGQGPELLVQFQDESVVDDSQLPKDRFSAERLKGVDSTLKIQPAELGDSAMYLCASSPTGGGYTFGSGTRLTVV.

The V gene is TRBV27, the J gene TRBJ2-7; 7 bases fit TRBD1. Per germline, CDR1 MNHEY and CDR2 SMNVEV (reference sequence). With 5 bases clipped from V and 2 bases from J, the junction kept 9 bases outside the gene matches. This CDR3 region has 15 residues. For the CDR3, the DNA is TGTGCCAGCAGTCCCGCAGGCCAGGGGGCCTACGAGCAGTACTTC. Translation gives CASSPAGQGAYEQYF.

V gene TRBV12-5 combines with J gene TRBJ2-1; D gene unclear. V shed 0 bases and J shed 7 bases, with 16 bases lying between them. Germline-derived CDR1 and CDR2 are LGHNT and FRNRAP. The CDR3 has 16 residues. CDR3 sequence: CASGLVLLVTLNEQFF. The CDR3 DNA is TGTGCTAGTGGTTTGGTACTCCTAGTGACTTTGAATGAGCAGTTCTTC.

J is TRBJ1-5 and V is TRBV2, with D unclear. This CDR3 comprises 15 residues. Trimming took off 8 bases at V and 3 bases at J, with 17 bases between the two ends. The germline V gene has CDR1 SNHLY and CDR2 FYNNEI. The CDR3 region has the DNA TGTGCCAGCTCCCCCCAGAGACACGCCAATCAGCCCCAGCATTTT. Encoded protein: CASSPQRHANQPQHF.

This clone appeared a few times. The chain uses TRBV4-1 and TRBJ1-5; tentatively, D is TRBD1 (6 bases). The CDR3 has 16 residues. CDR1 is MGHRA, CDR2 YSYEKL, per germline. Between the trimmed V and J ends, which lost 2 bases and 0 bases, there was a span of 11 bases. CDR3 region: CASSQLGGHSNQPQHF. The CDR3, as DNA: TGCGCCAGCAGCCAACTCGGGGGGCATAGCAATCAGCCCCAGCATTTT.

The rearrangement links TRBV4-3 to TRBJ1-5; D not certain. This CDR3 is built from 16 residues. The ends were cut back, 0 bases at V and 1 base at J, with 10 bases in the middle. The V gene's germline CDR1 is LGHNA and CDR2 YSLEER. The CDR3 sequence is CASSQESGSSNQPQHF. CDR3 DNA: TGCGCCAGCAGCCAAGAATCGGGGTCGAGCAATCAGCCCCAGCATTTT.

As DNA, the CDR3 is TGTGCCAGCAGCAGCGACAGGGGGCGATGGGAGCAGTTCTTC. Protein product: CASSSDRGRWEQFF. The genes are TRBV7-8 and TRBJ2-1; 10 nucleotides align to TRBD1. Trimming at V came to 5 bases and at J to 10 bases, leaving 8 bases not matched to a gene. Germline-derived CDR1 and CDR2 are SGHVS and FQNEAQ. The CDR3 loop spans 14 amino acids.

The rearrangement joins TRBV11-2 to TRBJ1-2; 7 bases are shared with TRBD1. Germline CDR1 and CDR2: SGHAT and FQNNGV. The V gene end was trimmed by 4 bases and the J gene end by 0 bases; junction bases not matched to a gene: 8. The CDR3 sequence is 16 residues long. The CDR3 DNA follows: TGTGCCAGCAGCTCCCTTATGACAGGGCCTAACTATGGCTACACCTTC. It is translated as CASSSLMTGPNYGYTF.

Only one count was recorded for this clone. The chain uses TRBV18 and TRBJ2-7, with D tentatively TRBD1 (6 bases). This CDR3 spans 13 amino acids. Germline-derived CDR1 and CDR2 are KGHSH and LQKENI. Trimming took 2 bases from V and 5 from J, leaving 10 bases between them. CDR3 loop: CASSPGGNNEQYF. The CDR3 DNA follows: TGTGCCAGCTCACCAGGGGGCAACAACGAGCAGTACTTC. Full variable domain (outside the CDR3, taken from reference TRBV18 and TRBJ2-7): NAGVMQNPRHLVRRRGQEARLRCSPMKGHSHVYWYRQLPEEGLKFMVYLQKENIIDESGMPKERFSAEFPKEGPSILRIQQVVRGDSAAYFCASSPGGNNEQYFGPGTRLTVT.

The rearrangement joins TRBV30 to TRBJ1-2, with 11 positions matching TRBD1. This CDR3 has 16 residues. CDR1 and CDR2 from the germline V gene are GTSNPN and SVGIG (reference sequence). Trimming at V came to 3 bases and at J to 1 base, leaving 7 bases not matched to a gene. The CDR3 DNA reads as TGTGCCTGGAGCCAGGACAGGGGGCGGGTTAACTATGGCTACACCTTC. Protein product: CAWSQDRGRVNYGYTF.

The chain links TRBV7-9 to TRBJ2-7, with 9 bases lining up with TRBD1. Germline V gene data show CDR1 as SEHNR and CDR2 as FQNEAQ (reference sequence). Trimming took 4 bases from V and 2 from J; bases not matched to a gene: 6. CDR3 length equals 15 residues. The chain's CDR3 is CASSSDRGSTYEQYF. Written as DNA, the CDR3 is TGTGCCAGCAGCTCAGACAGGGGGTCAACCTACGAGCAGTACTTC.

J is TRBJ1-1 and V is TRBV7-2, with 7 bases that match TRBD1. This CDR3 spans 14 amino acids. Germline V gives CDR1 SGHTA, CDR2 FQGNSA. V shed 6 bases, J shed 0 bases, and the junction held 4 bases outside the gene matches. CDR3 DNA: TGTGCCAGCAGGAGAGGGGGCCTGAACACTGAAGCTTTCTTT. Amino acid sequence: CASRRGGLNTEAFF. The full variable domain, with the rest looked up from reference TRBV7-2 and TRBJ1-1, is GAGVSQSPSNKVTEKGKDVELRCDPISGHTALYWYRQSLGQGLEFLIYFQGNSAPDKSGLPSDRFSAERTGGSVSTLTIQRTQQEDSAVYLCASRRGGLNTEAFFGQGTRLTVV.

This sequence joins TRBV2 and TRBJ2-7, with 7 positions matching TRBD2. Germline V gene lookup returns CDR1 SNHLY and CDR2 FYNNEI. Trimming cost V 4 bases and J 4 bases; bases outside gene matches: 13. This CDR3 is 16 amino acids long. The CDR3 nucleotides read TGTGCCAGCAGTGGACTAATGTATGGGGGGGGTTACGAGCAGTACTTC. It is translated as CASSGLMYGGGYEQYF.

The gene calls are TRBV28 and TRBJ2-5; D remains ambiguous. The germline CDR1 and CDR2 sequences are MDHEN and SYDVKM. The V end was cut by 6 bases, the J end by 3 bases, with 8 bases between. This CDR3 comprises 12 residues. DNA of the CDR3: TGTGCCAGCAGAACTATCGAAGAGACCCAGTACTTC. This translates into CASRTIEETQYF. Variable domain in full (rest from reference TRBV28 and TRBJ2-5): DVKVTQSSRYLVKRTGEKVFLECVQDMDHENMFWYRQDPGLGLRLIYFSYDVKMKEKGDIPEGYSVSREKKERFSLILESASTNQTSMYLCASRTIEETQYFGPGTRLLVL.

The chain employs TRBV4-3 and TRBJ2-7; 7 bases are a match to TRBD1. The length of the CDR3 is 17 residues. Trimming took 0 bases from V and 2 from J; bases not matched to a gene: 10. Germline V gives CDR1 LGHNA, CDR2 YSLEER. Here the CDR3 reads CASSQDSGTALTYEQYF. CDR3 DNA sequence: TGCGCCAGCAGCCAAGACTCTGGGACAGCCTTAACCTACGAGCAGTACTTC.

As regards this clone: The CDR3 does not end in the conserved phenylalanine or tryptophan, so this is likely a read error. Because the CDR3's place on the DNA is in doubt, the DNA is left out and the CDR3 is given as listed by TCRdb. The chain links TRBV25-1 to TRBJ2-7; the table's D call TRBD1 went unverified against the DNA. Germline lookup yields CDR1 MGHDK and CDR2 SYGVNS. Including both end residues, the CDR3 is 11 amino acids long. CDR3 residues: CASSEYDRLLL.

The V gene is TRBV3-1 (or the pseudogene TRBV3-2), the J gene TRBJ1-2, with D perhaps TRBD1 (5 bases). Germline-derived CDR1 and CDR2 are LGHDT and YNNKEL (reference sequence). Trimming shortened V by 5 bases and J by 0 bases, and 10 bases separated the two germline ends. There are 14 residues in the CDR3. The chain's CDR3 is CASSARGSNYGYTF. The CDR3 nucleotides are TGTGCCAGCAGCGCAAGGGGTTCTAACTATGGCTACACCTTC.

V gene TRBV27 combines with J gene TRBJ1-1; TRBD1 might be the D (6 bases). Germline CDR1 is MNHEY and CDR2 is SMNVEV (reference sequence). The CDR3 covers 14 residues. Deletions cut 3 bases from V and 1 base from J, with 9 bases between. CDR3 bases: TGTGCCAGCAGTTTGGGGGGGCAGAACACTGAAGCTTTCTTT. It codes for CASSLGGQNTEAFF.

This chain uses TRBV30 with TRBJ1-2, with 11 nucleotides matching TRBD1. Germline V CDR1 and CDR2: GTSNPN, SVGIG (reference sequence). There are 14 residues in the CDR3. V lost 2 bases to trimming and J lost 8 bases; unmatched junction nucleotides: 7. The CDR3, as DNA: TGTGCCTGGAGTCTGGGACAGGGGGTGTTGGGCTACACCTTC. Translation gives CAWSLGQGVLGYTF.

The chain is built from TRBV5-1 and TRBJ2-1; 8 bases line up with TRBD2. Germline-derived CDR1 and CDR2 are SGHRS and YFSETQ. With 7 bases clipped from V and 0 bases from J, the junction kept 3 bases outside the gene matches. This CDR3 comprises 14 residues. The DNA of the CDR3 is TGCGCCAGCGCGGGGACTAGCTCCTACAATGAGCAGTTCTTC. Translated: CASAGTSSYNEQFF.

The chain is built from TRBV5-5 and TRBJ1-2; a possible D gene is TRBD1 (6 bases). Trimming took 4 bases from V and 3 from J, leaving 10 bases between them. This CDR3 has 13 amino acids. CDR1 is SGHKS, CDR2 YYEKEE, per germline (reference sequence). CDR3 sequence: CASSRPGDYGYTF. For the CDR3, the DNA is TGTGCCAGCAGCCGTCCAGGGGACTATGGCTACACCTTC.